The clone carrying this T cell receptor beta chain was counted many times. Its antigen is not known. This sample is part of a study of T cells in Graves' hyperthyroidism and ophthalmopathy. General study results and limits: Ophthalmopathy was told apart from stable hyperthyroidism by a 13 V-J model. Median prediction lead before ophthalmopathy onset was 6.5 months with the model.

RNA transcripts gave rise to amplified TCR beta CDR3 regions. TCR CDR3 underwent first-round RT-PCR with the HTBI primer set. TCRdb passed the multiplex PCR reads through MiXCR, listing each CDR3 protein once. The data contain a few hundred thousand distinct CDR3 sequences, 35% to 55% of them singletons. The study defined stable Graves' hyperthyroidism as no ophthalmopathy progression within 18 months. With a duration under 2 months, the hyperthyroidism was newly diagnosed in patients aged 18 to 65. This CDR3 is built from 15 residues. V lost 0 bases to trimming and J lost 3 bases; unmatched junction nucleotides: 5. The germline gives CDR1 DFQATT, CDR2 SNEGSKA (reference sequence).

The rearrangement joins TRBV20-1 to TRBJ1-5; 7 nucleotides agree with TRBD1. This clonotype was obtained from a young woman with Graves' hyperthyroidism. Sequencing was done on a sample of peripheral blood or thyroid tissue (not recorded which). DNA of the CDR3: TGCAGTGCTAGAGATATGACAGGGCCCAATCAGCCCCAGCATTTT. Amino acid sequence: CSARDMTGPNQPQHF.